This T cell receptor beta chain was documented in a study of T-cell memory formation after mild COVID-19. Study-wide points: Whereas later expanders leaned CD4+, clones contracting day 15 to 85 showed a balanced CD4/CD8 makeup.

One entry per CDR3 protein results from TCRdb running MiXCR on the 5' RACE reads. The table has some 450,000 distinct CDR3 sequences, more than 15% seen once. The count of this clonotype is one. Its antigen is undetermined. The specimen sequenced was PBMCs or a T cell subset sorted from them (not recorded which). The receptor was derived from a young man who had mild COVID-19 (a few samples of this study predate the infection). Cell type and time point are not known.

CDR3 in amino acids: CASSLVPQDSPLHF. The CDR3 nucleotides are TGTGCCAGCAGTTTAGTTCCCCAGGATTCACCCCTCCACTTT. The V and J genes are TRBV12-3 or TRBV12-4 and TRBJ1-6; D uncertain. This CDR3 contains 14 residues. The germline V and J ends were trimmed by 1 base and 8 bases, with 9 bases remaining between them.